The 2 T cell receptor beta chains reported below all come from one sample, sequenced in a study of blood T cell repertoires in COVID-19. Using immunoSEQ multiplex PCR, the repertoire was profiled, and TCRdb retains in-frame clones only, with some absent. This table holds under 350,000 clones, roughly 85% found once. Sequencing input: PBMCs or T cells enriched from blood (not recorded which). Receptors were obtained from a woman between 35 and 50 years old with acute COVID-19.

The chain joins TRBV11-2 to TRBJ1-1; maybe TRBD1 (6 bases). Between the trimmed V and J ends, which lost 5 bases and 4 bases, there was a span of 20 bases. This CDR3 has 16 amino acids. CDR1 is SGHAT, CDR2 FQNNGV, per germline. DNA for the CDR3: TGTGCCAGCAGCCTACAGATAGGTGCAGGGGCCACTGAAGCTTTCTTT. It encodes CASSLQIGAGATEAFF. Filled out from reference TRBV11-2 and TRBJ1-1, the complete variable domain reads EAGVAQSPRYKIIEKRQSVAFWCNPISGHATLYWYQQILGQGPKLLIQFQNNGVVDDSQLPKDRFSAERLKGVDSTLKIQPAKLEDSAVYLCASSLQIGAGATEAFFGQGTRLTVV.

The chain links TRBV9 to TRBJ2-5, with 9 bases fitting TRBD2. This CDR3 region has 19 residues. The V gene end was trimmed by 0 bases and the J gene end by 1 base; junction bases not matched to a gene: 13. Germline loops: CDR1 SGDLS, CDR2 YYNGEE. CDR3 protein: CASSVDGLAGTPFQETQYF. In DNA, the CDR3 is TGTGCCAGCAGCGTAGATGGCCTAGCGGGGACTCCTTTCCAAGAGACCCAGTACTTC.